The 17 T cell receptor beta chains below were found in one sample sequenced in a study of blood T cells in healthy people across ages. The second PCR ran 7 to 11 cycles with a sample-barcoded 5' primer and J-beta primers. TCRdb called the 5' RACE reads again in MiXCR, with one record for every CDR3 protein. The profile shows 920,000 or so distinct CDR3 sequences, 45% of them singletons. Sequencing was done on a sample of blood. The receptors here all came from a woman aged 60-75 years in good health.

The gene calls are TRBV6-6 and TRBJ2-3; D unclear. In germline, CDR1 is MNHNY, CDR2 SVGAGI (reference sequence). This CDR3 contains 12 residues. Trimming shortened V by 6 bases and J by 4 bases, and 8 bases separated the two germline ends. CDR3 coding DNA: TGTGCCAGCAGACCGACTGCAGATACGCAGTATTTT. This codes for CASRPTADTQYF.

The rearrangement links TRBV3-1 to TRBJ1-2; TRBD1 agrees at 8 bases. This CDR3 region has 15 residues. Germline V gene data show CDR1 as LGHDT and CDR2 as YNNKEL (reference sequence). J gave up 4 bases and V 4 bases, and 8 bases lay outside the gene matches. The CDR3 DNA sequence: TGTGCCAGCAGCCCATCGGACAGGGCGTCCTATGGCTACACCTTC. Translated: CASSPSDRASYGYTF.

To note about this clonotype: A read error may account for a junction end that differs from germline. The chain couples TRBV4-1 to TRBJ2-1, with TRBD1 matching over 9 bases. CDR3 size: 16 residues. The germline CDR1 and CDR2 sequences are MGHRA and YSYEKL. The CDR3: CAGSQDPGQGYNEQFF. CDR3 sequence (DNA): TGCGCCGGCAGCCAAGATCCGGGACAGGGTTACAATGAGCAGTTCTTC.

This chain joins TRBV12-3 or TRBV12-4 and TRBJ2-5; no clear D gene. There are 13 residues in the CDR3. V was pared by 6 bases and J by 2 bases, with 10 bases between. The CDR3 protein is CASSQGEQETQYF. The CDR3 DNA is TGTGCCAGCAGCCAAGGAGAACAAGAGACCCAGTACTTC.

V gene TRBV30 combines with J gene TRBJ1-2; 7 nucleotides align to TRBD1. V lost 2 bases, J lost 8 bases, and 17 bases stayed unmatched. The germline gives CDR1 GTSNPN, CDR2 SVGIG (reference sequence). This CDR3 region has 16 residues. The CDR3 here is CAWSLLWTGLAKGYTF. DNA of the CDR3: TGTGCCTGGAGTCTTCTTTGGACAGGTTTGGCGAAGGGCTACACCTTC.

The genes are TRBV9 and TRBJ2-7, with TRBD2 as a possible D gene (6 bases). The DNA matches TRBJ2-5 better at its end, which makes the J call doubtful. Germline V gene sequence: CDR1 SGDLS, CDR2 YYNGEE. The CDR3 spans 14 residues. The CDR3 region has the DNA TGTGCCAGCAGCGCCCGCGAGGGGAGGGAGACCCAGTACTTC. This encodes CASSAREGRETQYF.

This clonotype was recorded only once. This rearrangement joins TRBV27 to TRBJ2-1; 7 bases fit TRBD2. Losses at the gene ends were 2 bases for V and 5 bases for J; bases not matched to a gene: 12. This CDR3 is 17 amino acids long. Germline V gene sequence: CDR1 MNHEY, CDR2 SMNVEV (reference sequence). The CDR3 here is CASSLRWGGRNNNEQFF. The CDR3 bases are TGTGCCAGCAGTTTAAGGTGGGGAGGGCGGAATAACAATGAGCAGTTCTTC.

Only a few counts were recorded for this clonotype. This chain links TRBV27 with TRBJ1-2; D is uncertain. Germline assignment: CDR1 MNHEY and CDR2 SMNVEV (reference sequence). The CDR3 spans 14 residues. V lost 2 bases and J 5 bases, leaving 12 bases between the germline ends. The CDR3 bases are TGTGCCAGCAGTTTAGGGCCGGGAGAGTATGGCTACACCTTC. Translated, it gives CASSLGPGEYGYTF.

CDR3 bases: TGCAGTTTGACACAGGGGAGCTCCTACGAGCAGTACTTC. Its protein product is CSLTQGSSYEQYF. The J gene is TRBJ2-7, the V gene TRBV20-1; 7 bases are shared with TRBD1. Trimming cost V 8 bases and J 0 bases; bases outside gene matches: 7. CDR3 length equals 13 residues. Germline lookup yields CDR1 DFQATT and CDR2 SNEGSKA (reference sequence).

This clonotype was seen more than once but under ten times. The chain links TRBV10-3 to TRBJ2-1; 14 positions agree with TRBD2. Trimming at V came to 7 bases and at J to 3 bases, leaving 2 bases not matched to a gene. The CDR3 consists of 15 residues. CDR1 and CDR2 from the germline V gene are ENHRY and SYGVKD. The CDR3 coding sequence is TGTGCCATCACCGGGACTAGCGGGAGCTACAATGAGCAGTTCTTC. This encodes CAITGTSGSYNEQFF.

V and J are TRBV15 and TRBJ2-5; a weak D match, TRBD1 (5 bases). CDR3 length: 15 residues. Germline V gene data show CDR1 as LNHNV and CDR2 as YYDKDF (reference sequence). The V end was cut by 5 bases, the J end by 0 bases, with 13 bases between. The CDR3 nucleotides read TGTGCCACCAGCCGTACCCCAGGGAACCAAGAGACCCAGTACTTC. Amino acids: CATSRTPGNQETQYF.

The chain links TRBV20-1 to TRBJ2-7; maybe TRBD1 (6 bases). CDR1 DFQATT and CDR2 SNEGSKA come from the germline V gene (reference sequence). There are 15 residues in the CDR3. Trimming cost V 0 bases and J 0 bases, with 12 bases left between them. In DNA, the CDR3 is TGCAGTGCTAGAGATCTGGACAGTTACTCCTACGAGCAGTACTTC. Protein sequence: CSARDLDSYSYEQYF.

This chain connects TRBV12-3 or TRBV12-4 to TRBJ2-3; tentatively, D is TRBD2 (6 bases). CDR3 length equals 16 residues. Trimming removed 3 bases from V and 2 bases from J, with 15 bases in between. In DNA form, the CDR3 reads TGTGCCAGCAGTTTTTTGGCGGGACGATACACAGATACGCAGTATTTT. Translation gives CASSFLAGRYTDTQYF.

The chain has TRBV29-1 and TRBJ2-2, with TRBD2 identical over 11 bases. The CDR3 runs 13 residues. V was clipped by 6 bases and J by 5 bases; unmatched bases: 2. The germline CDR1 and CDR2 sequences are SQVTM and ANQGSEA. In DNA form, the CDR3 reads TGCAGCGTGAGGACTAGCGGGACCGGGGAGCTGTTTTTT. It specifies CSVRTSGTGELFF.

This clonotype has more than one count but fewer than ten. A read error is possible here, since a much larger clone lies one base away. CDR3 DNA: TGTGCCAGCGGCGGGAACTCCTACGAGCAGTACTTC. Protein product: CASGGNSYEQYF. V and J are TRBV7-6 and TRBJ2-7, with D possibly matching TRBD2 (6 bases). The CDR3 contains 12 residues. Trimming took 8 bases from V and 0 from J, leaving 8 bases between them. Germline V gene lookup returns CDR1 SGHVS and CDR2 FNYEAQ.

The chain is built from TRBV5-1 and TRBJ2-7; 7 bases agree with TRBD2. After removal of 0 bases from V and 3 bases from J, the junction contained 9 bases not matched to a gene. The CDR3 has 16 residues. Germline V gene lookup returns CDR1 SGHRS and CDR2 YFSETQ. CDR3 region: CASSLVGGADSYEQYF. The CDR3 coding sequence is TGCGCCAGCAGCTTGGTGGGAGGGGCCGACAGCTACGAGCAGTACTTC.

J is TRBJ2-7 and V is TRBV11-1, with D possibly being TRBD1 or TRBD2 (5 bases each). The CDR3 is made up of 15 amino acids. CDR1 SGHAT and CDR2 FQDESV come from the germline V gene (reference sequence). The V end lost 1 base, the J end lost 4 bases, and 14 bases lay between the germline ends. CDR3 amino acids: CASSLVSGTQYEQYF. The CDR3 region has the DNA TGTGCCAGCAGCTTAGTAAGTGGGACGCAATACGAGCAGTACTTC.